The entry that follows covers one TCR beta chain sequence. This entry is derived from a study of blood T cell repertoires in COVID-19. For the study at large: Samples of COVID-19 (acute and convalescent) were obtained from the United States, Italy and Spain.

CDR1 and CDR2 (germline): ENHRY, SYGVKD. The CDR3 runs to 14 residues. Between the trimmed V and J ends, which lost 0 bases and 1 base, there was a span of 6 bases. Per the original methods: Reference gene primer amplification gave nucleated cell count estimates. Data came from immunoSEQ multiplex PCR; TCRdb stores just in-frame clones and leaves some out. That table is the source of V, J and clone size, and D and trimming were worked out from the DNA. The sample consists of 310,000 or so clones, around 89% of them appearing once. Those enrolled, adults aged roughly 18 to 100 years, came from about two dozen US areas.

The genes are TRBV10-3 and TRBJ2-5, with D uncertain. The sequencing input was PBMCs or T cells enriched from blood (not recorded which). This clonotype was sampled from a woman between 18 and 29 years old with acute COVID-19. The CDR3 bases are TGTGCCATCAGTGAGTCGGGCAGCCAAGAGACCCAGTACTTC. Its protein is CAISESGSQETQYF.